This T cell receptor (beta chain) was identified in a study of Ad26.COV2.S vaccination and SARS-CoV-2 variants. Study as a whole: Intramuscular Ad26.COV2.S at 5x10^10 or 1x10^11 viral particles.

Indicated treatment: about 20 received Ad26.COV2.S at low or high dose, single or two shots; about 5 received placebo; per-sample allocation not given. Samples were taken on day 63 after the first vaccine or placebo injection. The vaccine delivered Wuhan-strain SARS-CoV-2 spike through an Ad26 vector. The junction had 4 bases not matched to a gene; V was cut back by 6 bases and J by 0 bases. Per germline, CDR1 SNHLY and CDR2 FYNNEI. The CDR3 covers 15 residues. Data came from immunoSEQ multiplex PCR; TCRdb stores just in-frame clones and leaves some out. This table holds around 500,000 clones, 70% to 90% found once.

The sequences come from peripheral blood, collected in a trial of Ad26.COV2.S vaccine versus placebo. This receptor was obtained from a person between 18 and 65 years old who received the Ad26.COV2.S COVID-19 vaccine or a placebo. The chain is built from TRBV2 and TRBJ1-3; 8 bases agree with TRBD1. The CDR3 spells CASRRQGTSGNTIYF. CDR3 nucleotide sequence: TGTGCCAGCAGGCGACAGGGGACCTCTGGAAACACCATATATTTT.